This T cell receptor beta chain came from a study of T cells in Graves' hyperthyroidism and ophthalmopathy. Whole-study results and caveats: In blood, most of the thyroid clonotypes expanded above 0.001 were also present.

Amplification yielded TCR beta CDR3 regions, with RNA transcripts as the source. TCR CDR3 underwent first-round RT-PCR with the HTBI primer set. TCRdb passed the multiplex PCR reads through MiXCR, listing each CDR3 protein once. The table lists a few hundred thousand distinct CDR3 sequences, 35% to 55% of them singletons. Of note for this clonotype: The antigen is not known.

The CDR3 spans 13 residues. CDR1 and CDR2 from the germline V gene are MNHNY and SVGAGI (reference sequence). V lost 5 bases and J 8 bases, leaving 13 bases between the germline ends. The chain uses TRBV6-6 and TRBJ2-1; D may match TRBD1 or TRBD2 (5 bases each). The receptor comes from an adult woman with Graves' disease, either hyperthyroidism or ophthalmopathy (not recorded which). Sample: peripheral blood or thyroid tissue (not recorded which). The CDR3 protein is CASSQPGGDEQFF. CDR3 DNA: TGTGCCAGCAGTCAGCCTGGGGGTGATGAGCAGTTCTTC.